These T cell receptor beta chains were read from a single sample in a study of identical twins. TCRdb reprocessed the 5' RACE reads via MiXCR and lists one record per CDR3 protein. This table holds over 250,000 distinct CDR3 sequences, 9.5% found once. The sample was also reused in another study, on yellow fever vaccine responses in identical twins.

Sequencing was done on a sample of CD8+ T cells sorted from blood. These receptors all come from a woman under 30 in good health. CDR3s include the opening cysteine and the closing phenylalanine or tryptophan. A D gene is named only where the DNA matches it firmly. Clone size appears in some rows only: once, few, many, or a class for an expanded clone.

D,J,V,size,CDR3,DNA
-,TRBJ1-4,TRBV27,-,CASSPWGVGEKLFF,TGTGCCAGCAGTCCCTGGGGGGTTGGTGAAAAACTGTTTTTT
TRBD2,TRBJ2-7,TRBV29-1,few,CSVQLAGAYEQYF,TGCAGCGTTCAGTTAGCGGGAGCCTACGAGCAGTACTTC
-,TRBJ2-7,TRBV20-1,-,CSASLAVSYEQYF,TGCAGTGCTAGCCTGGCAGTCTCCTACGAGCAGTACTTC
TRBD2,TRBJ2-5,TRBV4-3,few,CASSQDLGLGQETQYF,TGCGCCAGCAGCCAAGATCTCGGACTAGGCCAAGAGACCCAGTACTTC
-,TRBJ1-5,TRBV4-2,-,CASSQEGDQPQHF,TGTGCCAGCAGCCAAGAGGGGGACCAGCCCCAGCATTTT
TRBD1,TRBJ2-1,TRBV9,few,CASSSTGQIYNEQFF,TGTGCCAGCAGCTCAACGGGACAGATCTACAATGAGCAGTTCTTC
TRBD2,TRBJ2-5,TRBV9,few,CASSVAGGSGVIQETQYF,TGTGCCAGCAGCGTAGCGGGGGGTAGCGGGGTGATCCAAGAGACCCAGTACTTC
TRBD1,TRBJ1-1,TRBV7-3,few,CASSLTQGVNTEAFF,TGTGCCAGCAGCCTAACGCAGGGGGTGAACACTGAAGCTTTCTTT
-,TRBJ2-7,TRBV11-1,-,CASSLARQGWVSYEQYF,TGTGCCAGCAGCTTAGCACGGCAGGGCTGGGTGTCCTACGAGCAGTACTTC
-,TRBJ1-1,TRBV15,-,CATSRVVDTSEAFF,TGTGCCACCAGCAGAGTAGTAGACACCTCTGAAGCTTTCTTT
-,TRBJ2-1,TRBV7-3,few,CASSLETGMFNEQFF,TGTGCCAGCAGCTTAGAAACCGGTATGTTCAATGAGCAGTTCTTC
-,TRBJ1-1,TRBV20-1,few,CSAPGTTKPEAFF,TGCAGTGCTCCCGGGACCACGAAGCCTGAAGCTTTCTTT